These T cell receptor beta chains were read from a single sample in a study of monozygotic twins with inflammatory bowel disease. TCRdb derives one entry per CDR3 protein from the 5' RACE reads, leaving out DNA. The repertoire table contains 350,000 to 550,000 distinct CDR3 sequences. The specimen was blood. These receptors all come from a human donor with ulcerative colitis or Crohn's disease, or a healthy co-twin of an affected twin (not recorded which). Both conserved end residues are part of each CDR3.

j_call | cdr3_length | v_call | cdr3_aa
TRBJ2-2 | 14 | TRBV6-6 | CASSSVGPTGELFF
TRBJ2-7 | 15 | TRBV18 | CASSPRTGGVYEQYF
TRBJ2-1 | 17 | TRBV4-2 | CASSQDLPGVTYNEQFF
TRBJ1-2 | 14 | TRBV5-1 | CASSLAYGNYGYTF
TRBJ1-1 | 15 | TRBV7-6 | CASSLPQGINTEAFF
TRBJ2-7 | 12 | TRBV24-1 | CATSDWGNEQYF
TRBJ1-5 | 15 | TRBV5-1 | CASSLGMNSNQPQHF
TRBJ2-1 | 15 | TRBV5-1 | CASSSSGRGDNEQFF
TRBJ1-4 | 14 | TRBV3-1 | CASSQEGPNEKLFF
TRBJ2-1 | 13 | TRBV5-4 | CASSFSGSYEQFF